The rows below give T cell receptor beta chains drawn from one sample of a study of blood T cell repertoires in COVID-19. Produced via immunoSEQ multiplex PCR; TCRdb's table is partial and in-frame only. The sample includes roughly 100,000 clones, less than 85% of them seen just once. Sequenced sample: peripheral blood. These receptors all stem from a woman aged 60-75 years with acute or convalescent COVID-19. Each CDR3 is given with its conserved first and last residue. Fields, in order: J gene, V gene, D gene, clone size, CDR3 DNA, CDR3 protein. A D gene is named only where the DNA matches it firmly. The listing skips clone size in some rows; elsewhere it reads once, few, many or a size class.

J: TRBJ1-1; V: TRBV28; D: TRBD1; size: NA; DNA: TGTGCCAGCAGCTCAACAGGGGGCTACACTGAAGCTTTCTTT; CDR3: CASSSTGGYTEAFF
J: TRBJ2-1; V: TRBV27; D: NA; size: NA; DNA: TGTGCCAGCAGTGGAACTACAGGGTTTGGTGAGCAGTTCTTC; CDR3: CASSGTTGFGEQFF
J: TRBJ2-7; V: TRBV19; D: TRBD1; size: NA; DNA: TGTGCCAGTAGTGGACCCCCGGGACAGAGGGGGTACGAGCAGTACTTC; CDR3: CASSGPPGQRGYEQYF
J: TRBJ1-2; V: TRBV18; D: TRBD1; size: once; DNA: TGTGCCAGCTCACCACCGGACAGGGAGTATGGCTACACCTTC; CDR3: CASSPPDREYGYTF
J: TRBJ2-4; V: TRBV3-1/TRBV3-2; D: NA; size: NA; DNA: TGTGCCAGCAGCTGGCAGGTAGCCAAAAACATTCAGTACTTC; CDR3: CASSWQVAKNIQYF
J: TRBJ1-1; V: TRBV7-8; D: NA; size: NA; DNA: TGTGCCAGCAGCTGGGAGATGAGCTACACTGAAGCTTTCTTT; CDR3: CASSWEMSYTEAFF
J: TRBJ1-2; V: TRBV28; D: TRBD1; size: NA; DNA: TGTGCCAGCAGTTCCGGGACAGGGGTCTATGGCTACACCTTC; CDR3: CASSSGTGVYGYTF
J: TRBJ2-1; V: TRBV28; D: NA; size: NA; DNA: TGTGCCAGCTTATACCCGGGTAGACCCCACAATGAGCAGTTCTTC; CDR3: CASLYPGRPHNEQFF
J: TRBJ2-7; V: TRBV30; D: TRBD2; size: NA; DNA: TGTGCCTGGAGTGTAGGGCAGCGGGAGTTTGGCGAGCAGTACTTC; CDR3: CAWSVGQREFGEQYF
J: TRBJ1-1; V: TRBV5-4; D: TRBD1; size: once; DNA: TGTGCCAGCAGCGTACCGGGACAGGGCAAGGACACTGAAGCTTTCTTT; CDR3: CASSVPGQGKDTEAFF
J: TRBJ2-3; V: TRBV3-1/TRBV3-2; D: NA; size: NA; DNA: TGTGCCAGCAGCCTTTTAGATAGATACACAGATACGCAGTATTTT; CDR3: CASSLLDRYTDTQYF
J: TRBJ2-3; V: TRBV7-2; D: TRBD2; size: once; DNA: TGTGCCAGCAGTCCGCCGAGCGGGGCGGGCACAGATACGCAGTATTTT; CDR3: CASSPPSGAGTDTQYF
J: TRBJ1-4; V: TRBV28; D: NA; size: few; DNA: TGTGCCAGCAGTACCACCGGGTCAGGGGATGAAAAACTGTTTTTT; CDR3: CASSTTGSGDEKLFF
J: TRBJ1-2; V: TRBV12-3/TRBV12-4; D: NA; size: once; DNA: TGTGCCAGCAGCGTCGGGAGCTATGGCTACACCTTC; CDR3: CASSVGSYGYTF
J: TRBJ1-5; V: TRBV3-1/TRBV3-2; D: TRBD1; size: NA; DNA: TGTGCCAGCAGCCAAGATCGGGTCGGAGGGGGCGCCCAGCCCCAGCATTTT; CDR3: CASSQDRVGGGAQPQHF
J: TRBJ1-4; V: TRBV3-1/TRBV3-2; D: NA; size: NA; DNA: TGTGCCAGCAGCCAAGTAGGGGTCCGACGGGTTAATGAAAAACTGTTTTTT; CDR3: CASSQVGVRRVNEKLFF
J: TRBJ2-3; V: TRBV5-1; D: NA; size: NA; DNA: TGCGCCAGCAGCTTGGAGCACAGAAGCACAGATACGCAGTATTTT; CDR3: CASSLEHRSTDTQYF
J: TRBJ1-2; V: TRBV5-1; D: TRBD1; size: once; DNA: TGCGCCAGCAGATCAGACAGGGGGCGCGGCTACACCTTC; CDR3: CASRSDRGRGYTF
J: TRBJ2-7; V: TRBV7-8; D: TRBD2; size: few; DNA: TGTGCCAGTCAGCTTAGAGGACTAGCAGAACTGGAATGGGGCGAGCAGTACTTC; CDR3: CASQLRGLAELEWGEQYF
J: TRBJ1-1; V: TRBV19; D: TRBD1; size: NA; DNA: TGTGCCAGTAGTTCCACAGGGGACACTGAAGCTTTCTTT; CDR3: CASSSTGDTEAFF
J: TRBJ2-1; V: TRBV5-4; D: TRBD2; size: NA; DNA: TGTGCCAGCTTCTCGGGAGGCCTGGGGTCCTCCTACAATGAGCAGTTCTTC; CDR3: CASFSGGLGSSYNEQFF
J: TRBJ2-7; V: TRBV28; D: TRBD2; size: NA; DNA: TGTGCCAGCACCACAAGCGGGAGAACGAGGGAGCAGTACTTC; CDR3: CASTTSGRTREQYF
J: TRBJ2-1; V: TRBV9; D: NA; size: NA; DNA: TGTGCCAGCAGCGCGACTTCCTACAATGAGCAGTTCTTC; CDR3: CASSATSYNEQFF
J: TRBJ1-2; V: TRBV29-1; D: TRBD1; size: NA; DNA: TGCAGCGTTGAACCCGCGACAGGGACCGACTATGGCTACACCTTC; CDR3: CSVEPATGTDYGYTF
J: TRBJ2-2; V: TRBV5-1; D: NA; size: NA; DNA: TGCGCCAGCAGCTTGGGGCAGATCGACACCGGGGAGCTGTTTTTT; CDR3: CASSLGQIDTGELFF
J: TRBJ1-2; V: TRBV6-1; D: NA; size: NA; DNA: TGTGCCAGCAGTGAAGCTCAGACTAACTATGGCTACACCTTC; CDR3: CASSEAQTNYGYTF
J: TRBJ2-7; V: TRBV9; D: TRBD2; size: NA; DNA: TGTGCCAGCAGCGTAGAAGCGGGACTCGAGGAGCAGTACTTC; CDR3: CASSVEAGLEEQYF
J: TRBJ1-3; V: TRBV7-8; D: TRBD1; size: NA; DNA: TGTGCCAGCAGCCAGGGACAGGGCGACTCTGGAAACACCATATATTTT; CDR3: CASSQGQGDSGNTIYF
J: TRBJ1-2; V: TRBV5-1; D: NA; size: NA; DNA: TGCGCCAGCAGCACTAACACGGCGGGCTGGTATGGCTACACCTTC; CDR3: CASSTNTAGWYGYTF
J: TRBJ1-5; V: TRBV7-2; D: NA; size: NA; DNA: TGTGCCAGCAGCTTAATAGGAGGGAGCAATCAGCCCCAGCATTTT; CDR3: CASSLIGGSNQPQHF
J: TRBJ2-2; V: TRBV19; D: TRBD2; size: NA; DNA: TGTGCCACCCAAGGACTAGCGGGAGGGCCATGGGAGCTGTTTTTT; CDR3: CATQGLAGGPWELFF
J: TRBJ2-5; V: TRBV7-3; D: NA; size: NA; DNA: TGTGCCAGCAGCTTATCGACGGGAGCAGCAGAGACCCAGTACTTC; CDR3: CASSLSTGAAETQYF
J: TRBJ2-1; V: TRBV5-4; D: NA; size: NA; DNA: TGTGCCAGCAGCTGGCTTAGCGGAGACTCCTACAATGAGCAGTTCTTC; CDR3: CASSWLSGDSYNEQFF
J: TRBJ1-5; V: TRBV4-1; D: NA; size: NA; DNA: TGCGCCAGCAGCCAAGTGGGGGCGGGCAATCAGCCCCAGCATTTT; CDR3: CASSQVGAGNQPQHF
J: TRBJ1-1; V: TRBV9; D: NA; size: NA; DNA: TGTGCCAGCAGCAACCCAGGGTGGACTGAAGCTTTCTTT; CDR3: CASSNPGWTEAFF
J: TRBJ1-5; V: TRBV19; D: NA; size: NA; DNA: TGTGCCAGTAGTATGGACTCGGACGGGCCCCAGCATTTT; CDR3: CASSMDSDGPQHF
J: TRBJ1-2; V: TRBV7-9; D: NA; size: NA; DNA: TGTGCCAGCAGCCCGGGGGGCCGCGACTATGGCTACACCTTC; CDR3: CASSPGGRDYGYTF
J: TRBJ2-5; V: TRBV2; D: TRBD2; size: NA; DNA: TGTGCCAGCAGTGAGTGGACTAGGGAGACCCAGTACTTC; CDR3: CASSEWTRETQYF
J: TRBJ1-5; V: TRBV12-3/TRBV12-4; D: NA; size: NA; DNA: TGTGCCAGCAGTTCAGTTAGCAATCAGCCCCAGCATTTT; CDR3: CASSSVSNQPQHF
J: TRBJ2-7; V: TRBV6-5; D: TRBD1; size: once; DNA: TGTGCCAGCAGTTACACAGGGGGCGAGGACTACGAGCAGTACTTC; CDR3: CASSYTGGEDYEQYF
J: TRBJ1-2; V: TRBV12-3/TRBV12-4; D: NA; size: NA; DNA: TGTGCCAGCAGTTTAATCCAGGGTCATGGCTACACCTTC; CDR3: CASSLIQGHGYTF
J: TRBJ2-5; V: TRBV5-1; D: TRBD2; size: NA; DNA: TGCGCCAGCAGCATGACTAGCGGGGGTGAGACCCAGTACTTC; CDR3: CASSMTSGGETQYF
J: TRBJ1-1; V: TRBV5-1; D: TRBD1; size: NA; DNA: TGCGCCAGCACCCTGGACAGGTTGAACACTGAAGCTTTCTTT; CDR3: CASTLDRLNTEAFF
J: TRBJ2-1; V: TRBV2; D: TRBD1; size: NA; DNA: TGTGCCAGCAGTGAAGAGAGCAGAAGTAACCGGGACAGGAGGGTCTTC; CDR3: CASSEESRSNRDRRVF
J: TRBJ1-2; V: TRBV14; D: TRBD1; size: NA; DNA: TGTGCCAGCAGCCGACTACAGGGGGCATATGGCTACACCTTC; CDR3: CASSRLQGAYGYTF
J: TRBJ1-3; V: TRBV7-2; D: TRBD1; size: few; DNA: TGTGCCAGCCGAGACAGGGTCGGAAACACCATATATTTT; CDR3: CASRDRVGNTIYF
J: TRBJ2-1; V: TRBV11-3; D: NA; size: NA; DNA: TGTGCCAGCAGCTTAGTCGGGGGATCAAACAATGAGCAGTTCTTC; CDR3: CASSLVGGSNNEQFF
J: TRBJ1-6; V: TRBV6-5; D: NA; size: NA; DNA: TGTGCCAGCAGTTACTCCCCGACAGGCTATTCACCCCTCCACTTT; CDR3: CASSYSPTGYSPLHF
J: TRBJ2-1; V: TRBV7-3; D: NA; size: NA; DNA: TGTGCCAGCAGCTTAAGGCCGCTCGGGGGAGGTAACTACAATGAGCAGTTCTTC; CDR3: CASSLRPLGGGNYNEQFF
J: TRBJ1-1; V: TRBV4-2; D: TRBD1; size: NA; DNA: TGTGCCAGCAGCCATGGAACAGGGGGCGATCAAGGTAGTGCTTTCTTT; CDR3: CASSHGTGGDQGSAFF
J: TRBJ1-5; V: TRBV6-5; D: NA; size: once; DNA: TGTGCCAGCAGACCCTGGTCTCAGGATCAGCCCCAGCATTTT; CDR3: CASRPWSQDQPQHF
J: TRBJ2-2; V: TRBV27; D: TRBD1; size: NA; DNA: TGTGCCAGCAGAAATCGGGCAGGGGGCGCGGAAGACACCGGGGAGCTGTTTTTT; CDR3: CASRNRAGGAEDTGELFF
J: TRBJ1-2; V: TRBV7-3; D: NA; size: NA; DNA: TGTGCCAGCAGCTTAAACAGGGTGGATGGCTACACCTTC; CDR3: CASSLNRVDGYTF
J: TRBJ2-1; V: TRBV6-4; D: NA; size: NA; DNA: TGTGCCAGCTTACACGACCCGGGAGAAATTTGGGGGAGCTACAATGAGCAGTTCTTC; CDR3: CASLHDPGEIWGSYNEQFF
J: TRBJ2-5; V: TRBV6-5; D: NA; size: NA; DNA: TGTGCCAGCAGTTACTCGAGAGGAACTCAGACCCAGTACTTC; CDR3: CASSYSRGTQTQYF
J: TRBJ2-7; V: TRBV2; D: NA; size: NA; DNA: TGTGCCAGCAGTGAGAGGCGACTAGCCTACGAGCAGTACTTC; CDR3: CASSERRLAYEQYF
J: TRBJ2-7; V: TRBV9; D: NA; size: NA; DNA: TGTGCCAGCAGCGTAGTCTTCCAGGACAGCCGCTCCTACGAGCAGTACTTC; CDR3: CASSVVFQDSRSYEQYF